The rows below give T cell receptor beta chains drawn from one sample of a study of T cells in Graves' hyperthyroidism and ophthalmopathy. TCRdb used MiXCR to reprocess the multiplex PCR reads, holding one entry per CDR3 protein. The sample consists of about 420,000 distinct CDR3 sequences, approximately 14% of them appearing once. The sequencing input was blood. These receptors were obtained from a woman between 18 and 29 years old with Graves' hyperthyroidism. Each CDR3 is given with its conserved first and last residue. D genes are given only for firm matches. The size of a clone is reported for some rows only, either as once, few or many, or as a class for expanded clones.

J: TRBJ2-3
D: NA
V: TRBV27
size: NA
DNA: TGTGCCAGCAGCCTTACTACCACAGATACGCAGTATTTT
CDR3: CASSLTTTDTQYF

J: TRBJ2-5
D: NA
V: TRBV5-6
size: many
DNA: TGTGCCAGCAGCCTACCGGACGGAGCAGAGACCCAGTACTTC
CDR3: CASSLPDGAETQYF

J: TRBJ2-4
D: TRBD1
V: TRBV12-3/TRBV12-4
size: many
DNA: TGTGCCAGCAGTTTAAAGGCAGGGGGAAACATTCAGTACTTC
CDR3: CASSLKAGGNIQYF

J: TRBJ2-7
D: NA
V: TRBV24-1
size: few
DNA: TGTGCCACCAGTGAGTCATCTAGGGGGAACGACGAGCAGTACTTC
CDR3: CATSESSRGNDEQYF

J: TRBJ1-5
D: TRBD1
V: TRBV24-1
size: many
DNA: TGTGCCACCAGTGACCCAGGGGGTTCGGGCAATCAGCCCCAGCATTTT
CDR3: CATSDPGGSGNQPQHF

J: TRBJ1-1
D: TRBD1
V: TRBV28
size: many
DNA: TGTGCCAGCAGTTTACCACAGGGGACAAATCCGAACACTGAAGCTTTCTTT
CDR3: CASSLPQGTNPNTEAFF

J: TRBJ2-7
D: NA
V: TRBV5-1
size: NA
DNA: TGCGCCAGCAGCGAAACAGCTTCCTACGAGCAGTACTTC
CDR3: CASSETASYEQYF

J: TRBJ2-3
D: NA
V: TRBV30
size: many
DNA: TGTGCCTGGAGCCCCGGGGTGACAGATACGCAGTATTTT
CDR3: CAWSPGVTDTQYF

J: TRBJ1-1
D: NA
V: TRBV29-1
size: many
DNA: TGCAGCGTCGCCGACCCCTCGGGTTATGAGACTGAAGCTTTCTTT
CDR3: CSVADPSGYETEAFF

J: TRBJ1-1
D: NA
V: TRBV7-2
size: NA
DNA: TGTGCCAGCAGCTTACGGTTGAACACTAAAGCTTTCTTT
CDR3: CASSLRLNTKAFF

J: TRBJ2-5
D: NA
V: TRBV11-2
size: many
DNA: TGTGCCAGCGCCCCGCCGCCTGGGGGGCGATACGAGACCCAGTACTTC
CDR3: CASAPPPGGRYETQYF

J: TRBJ2-3
D: TRBD2
V: TRBV12-3/TRBV12-4
size: many
DNA: TGTGCCAGCAGTGTTCCGGGACTAGCGGGAGGCGGGGATACGCAGTATTTT
CDR3: CASSVPGLAGGGDTQYF

J: TRBJ1-3
D: NA
V: TRBV19
size: NA
DNA: TGTGCCAGTAGTATACGACCGGCTGGAAACACCATATATTTT
CDR3: CASSIRPAGNTIYF

J: TRBJ2-7
D: NA
V: TRBV4-2
size: many
DNA: TGTGCCAGCAGCGAAAGGACGGGCGACGAGCAGTACTTC
CDR3: CASSERTGDEQYF

J: TRBJ2-1
D: TRBD1
V: TRBV3-1
size: many
DNA: TGTGCCAGCAGCCAAAACCCGGGACAGGGAATAGGTTACAATGAGCAGTTCTTC
CDR3: CASSQNPGQGIGYNEQFF

J: TRBJ1-4
D: NA
V: TRBV3-1
size: many
DNA: TGTGCCAGCAGCCCAATGGCGGGGGCTGAAAAACTGTTTTTT
CDR3: CASSPMAGAEKLFF

J: TRBJ1-2
D: NA
V: TRBV20-1
size: NA
DNA: TGCAGTGCTAGACACACGGGGGGAAACTCGGAGAGAGGCTATGGCTACACCTTC
CDR3: CSARHTGGNSERGYGYTF

J: TRBJ2-7
D: TRBD1
V: TRBV28
size: many
DNA: TGTGCCAGCAGTATCCCCGGGACAGGGGGGGAGCAGTACTTC
CDR3: CASSIPGTGGEQYF

J: TRBJ1-5
D: NA
V: TRBV5-1
size: many
DNA: TGCGCCAGCAGCTTGGGGGCCCCCAATCAGCCCCAGCATTTT
CDR3: CASSLGAPNQPQHF

J: TRBJ1-2
D: NA
V: TRBV30
size: NA
DNA: TGTGCCTGGAGTGTACGAGGGGCAGGGGGCTACACCTTC
CDR3: CAWSVRGAGGYTF

J: TRBJ2-1
D: TRBD2
V: TRBV11-2
size: many
DNA: TGTGCCAGCAGCCCGGGACTATCCAACAATGAGCAGTTCTTC
CDR3: CASSPGLSNNEQFF

J: TRBJ2-3
D: NA
V: TRBV28
size: NA
DNA: TGTGCCAGCAGGACGACAGGCAGCACAGATACGCAGTATTTT
CDR3: CASRTTGSTDTQYF

J: TRBJ2-1
D: TRBD2
V: TRBV7-9
size: many
DNA: TGTGCCAGCAGCTTAGAAGCGCGGGAGGCCTACAATGAGCAGTTCTTC
CDR3: CASSLEAREAYNEQFF

J: TRBJ2-3
D: TRBD1
V: TRBV9
size: many
DNA: TGTGCCAGCAGCGTGGGGACAGGGGGCGGAAACGCAGATACGCAGTATTTT
CDR3: CASSVGTGGGNADTQYF

J: TRBJ2-5
D: NA
V: TRBV9
size: NA
DNA: TGTGCCAGCAGCGTAGCCAACACCGTCTGGGAGACCCAGTACTTC
CDR3: CASSVANTVWETQYF

J: TRBJ2-7
D: NA
V: TRBV5-1
size: few
DNA: TGCGCCAGCAGCTTGTTTACAGCCGGGACGGAGAACCACGAGCAGTACTTC
CDR3: CASSLFTAGTENHEQYF

J: TRBJ2-4
D: NA
V: TRBV12-3/TRBV12-4
size: many
DNA: TGTGCCAGCAGCACCGCCAAAAACATTCAGTACTTC
CDR3: CASSTAKNIQYF

J: TRBJ1-2
D: TRBD1
V: TRBV9
size: few
DNA: TGTGCCAGCAGCTCCCGGGACAGGGATAACTATGGCTACACCTTC
CDR3: CASSSRDRDNYGYTF

J: TRBJ2-7
D: NA
V: TRBV27
size: many
DNA: TGTGCCAGCAGCGGTCAGGACGGAGGTCTCGAGCAGTACTTC
CDR3: CASSGQDGGLEQYF

J: TRBJ1-1
D: NA
V: TRBV28
size: many
DNA: TGTGCCAGCAGTCTCTCCCGCACTGAAGCTTTCTTT
CDR3: CASSLSRTEAFF

J: TRBJ1-2
D: TRBD1
V: TRBV11-2
size: many
DNA: TGTGCCAGCAGCCGGACAGGGGGAAATGTTGGCTACACCTTC
CDR3: CASSRTGGNVGYTF

J: TRBJ2-1
D: TRBD2
V: TRBV11-2
size: many
DNA: TGTGCCAGCAGCCCCCGACTAGCGGCCTACAATGAGCAGTTCTTC
CDR3: CASSPRLAAYNEQFF

J: TRBJ2-1
D: TRBD2
V: TRBV7-2
size: NA
DNA: TGTGCCAGCAGCTTTCGGTTAAATAGCGGGACTGAGTATCGTGGCGATGAGCAGTTCTTC
CDR3: CASSFRLNSGTEYRGDEQFF

J: TRBJ2-1
D: TRBD2
V: TRBV6-1
size: many
DNA: TGTGCCAGCAGTAGACTAGCGGGAGGAGGGAACAATGAGCAGTTCTTC
CDR3: CASSRLAGGGNNEQFF

J: TRBJ1-5
D: NA
V: TRBV20-1
size: many
DNA: TGCAGTGCTAGAGATGGCAGGGGTTCTTCTCAGCCCCAGCATTTT
CDR3: CSARDGRGSSQPQHF

J: TRBJ2-1
D: TRBD1
V: TRBV5-1
size: NA
DNA: TGTGCCAGCAGCTTGACAGGGGGCGCCGGGGGTGACTACAATGAGCAGTTCTTC
CDR3: CASSLTGGAGGDYNEQFF

J: TRBJ2-2
D: TRBD2
V: TRBV6-2/TRBV6-3
size: NA
DNA: TGTGCCAGCAGTTATCTAGCGGCCGGGGAGCTGTTTTTT
CDR3: CASSYLAAGELFF

J: TRBJ1-5
D: TRBD1
V: TRBV28
size: few
DNA: TGTGCCAGCAGTTTAAGACAGGGGCGCTGGGGCAATCAGCCCCAGCATTTT
CDR3: CASSLRQGRWGNQPQHF

J: TRBJ1-1
D: NA
V: TRBV10-3
size: many
DNA: TGTGCCATCAGTGACCTGATAAGCACTGAAGCTTTCTTT
CDR3: CAISDLISTEAFF

J: TRBJ2-5
D: NA
V: TRBV5-4
size: many
DNA: TGTGCCAGCAGACTTGACATTGGACAAGAGACCCAGTACTTC
CDR3: CASRLDIGQETQYF

J: TRBJ1-2
D: NA
V: TRBV30
size: many
DNA: TGTGCCTGGAAAGCGGGCCCGGGCTATGGCTACACCTTC
CDR3: CAWKAGPGYGYTF

J: TRBJ2-7
D: TRBD2
V: TRBV18
size: many
DNA: TGTGCCAGCTCACCAGCCGCGGGAGTAAGCTACGAGCAGTACTTC
CDR3: CASSPAAGVSYEQYF

J: TRBJ2-2
D: NA
V: TRBV10-2
size: NA
DNA: TGCGCGGGCACTCCGAACACCGGGGAGCTGTTTTTT
CDR3: CAGTPNTGELFF

J: TRBJ2-7
D: NA
V: TRBV3-1
size: NA
DNA: TGTGCCAGCAGCCAAGTATCACAGACCTACGAGCAGTACTTC
CDR3: CASSQVSQTYEQYF

J: TRBJ2-5
D: NA
V: TRBV4-1
size: NA
DNA: TGCGCCAGCAGCCAAGCGGGGGGCTCTAAAGAGACCCAGTACTTC
CDR3: CASSQAGGSKETQYF

J: TRBJ1-2
D: NA
V: TRBV29-1
size: many
DNA: TGCAGCGTTGCAGGTCTAGGGGGGCACTATGGCTACACCTTC
CDR3: CSVAGLGGHYGYTF

J: TRBJ1-4
D: NA
V: TRBV30
size: few
DNA: TGTGCCTGGAGTGTGGTCGGGGAAAAACTGTTTTTT
CDR3: CAWSVVGEKLFF

J: TRBJ1-1
D: TRBD1
V: TRBV27
size: NA
DNA: TGTGCCAGCAGTAGACAACAGGGGGCAGCTGAAGCTTTCTTT
CDR3: CASSRQQGAAEAFF

J: TRBJ2-3
D: TRBD2
V: TRBV27
size: many
DNA: TGTGCCAGCAGTACACTAGCGGGGGACGATACGCAGTATTTT
CDR3: CASSTLAGDDTQYF

J: TRBJ2-3
D: NA
V: TRBV28
size: NA
DNA: TGTGCCAGCACCAATCCCAGCGTGAGGACAGATACGCAGTATTTT
CDR3: CASTNPSVRTDTQYF

J: TRBJ1-6
D: NA
V: TRBV7-2
size: many
DNA: TGTGCCAGCAGCTTAGCGGGGAGGGGAGTGGATTCACCCCTCCACTTT
CDR3: CASSLAGRGVDSPLHF

J: TRBJ2-7
D: NA
V: TRBV27
size: few
DNA: TGTGCCAGCAGTTTGGGGCCCCTGGGGGTCGAGCAGTACTTC
CDR3: CASSLGPLGVEQYF

J: TRBJ2-1
D: NA
V: TRBV28
size: many
DNA: TGTGCCAGCATTCAGGCCGGGACCCCGGAGGGCAATGAGCAGTTCTTC
CDR3: CASIQAGTPEGNEQFF